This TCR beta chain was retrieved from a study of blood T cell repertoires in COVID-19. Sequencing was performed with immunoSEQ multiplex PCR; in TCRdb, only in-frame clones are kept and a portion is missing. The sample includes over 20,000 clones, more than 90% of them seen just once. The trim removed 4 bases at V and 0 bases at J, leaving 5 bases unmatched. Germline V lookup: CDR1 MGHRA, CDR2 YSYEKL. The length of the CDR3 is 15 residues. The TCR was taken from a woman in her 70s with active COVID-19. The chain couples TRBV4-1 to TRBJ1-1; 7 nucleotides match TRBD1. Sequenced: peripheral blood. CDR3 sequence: CASSPTGIMNTEAFF. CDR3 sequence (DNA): TGCGCCAGCAGCCCGACAGGGATCATGAACACTGAAGCTTTCTTT.